These T cell receptor beta chains were read from a single sample in a study of T cell changes during pregnancy in multiple sclerosis. Sequencing was performed with immunoSEQ multiplex PCR; in TCRdb, only in-frame clones are kept and a portion is missing. The top ten clones hold 0.39% of a sample with about 50,000 clones, about 94% of them seen once. The material was CD4+ T cells from peripheral blood mononuclear cells, obtained after pregnancy. The receptors derive from a female donor with multiple sclerosis, enrolled in a pregnancy study. CDR3s include the opening cysteine and the closing phenylalanine or tryptophan. Each record gives: clone size, V gene, D gene, J gene, CDR3 DNA, CDR3 protein. A D gene is named only where the DNA matches it firmly. A clone size is listed for some rows: how often the clone was seen (once, few, many), or a class if it is expanded.

.	TRBV29-1	TRBD2	TRBJ2-5	TGCAGCGTTCAGACTAGCGGGAGACGGGGGACCCAGTACTTC	CSVQTSGRRGTQYF
.	TRBV6-6	.	TRBJ2-2	TGTGCCAGCAGTTACTTTTCTCGACACAACACCGGGGAGCTGTTTTTT	CASSYFSRHNTGELFF
.	TRBV14	.	TRBJ1-1	TGTGCCAGCAGCCGATCAGGAATGAACACTGAAGCTTTCTTT	CASSRSGMNTEAFF
.	TRBV4-2	.	TRBJ2-1	TGTGCCAGCAGCACACAGGGGGGGTTCGGGAATGAGCAGTTCTTC	CASSTQGGFGNEQFF
.	TRBV15	.	TRBJ1-2	TGTGCCACCAGCAGAGATATCGGGGAACGCTACACCTTC	CATSRDIGERYTF
once	TRBV2	.	TRBJ2-7	TGTGCCAGCAGTGAAACCGTTCGGGTCTACGAGCAGTACTTC	CASSETVRVYEQYF
.	TRBV11-3	.	TRBJ2-2	TGTGCCAGCAGCTTAGTGTCAGGTTTGAACACCGGGGAGCTGTTTTTT	CASSLVSGLNTGELFF
.	TRBV7-9	.	TRBJ1-1	TGTGCCAGCAGCTTAGGTCGGGTGGGTAGGACTGAAGCTTTCTTT	CASSLGRVGRTEAFF
once	TRBV25-1	.	TRBJ2-1	TGTGCCACCCGCCCTGGACTCCACAATGAGCAGTTCTTC	CATRPGLHNEQFF
.	TRBV4-1	.	TRBJ2-2	TGCGCCAGCCTTACCCAGACCGGGGAGCTGTTTTTT	CASLTQTGELFF
.	TRBV18	.	TRBJ2-5	TGTGCCAGCTCACTCGTTAGCACAGAGACCCAGTACTTC	CASSLVSTETQYF
.	TRBV15	TRBD1	TRBJ1-4	TGTGCCACCAGCAATCCGGGACAGGGGGGTGAAAAACTGTTTTTT	CATSNPGQGGEKLFF
.	TRBV30	.	TRBJ2-1	TGTGCCTGGAGGGGCAGTTACAATGAGCAGTTCTTC	CAWRGSYNEQFF
.	TRBV2	.	TRBJ2-1	TGTGCCAGCAACATTATACAGGGTGAGCAGTTCTTC	CASNIIQGEQFF
.	TRBV7-2	.	TRBJ2-6	TGTGCCAGCAGCTCAGTAGCGACCGGGGCCAACGTCCTGACTTTC	CASSSVATGANVLTF
.	TRBV28	.	TRBJ2-7	TGTGCCAGCAGTCAGGGGTCCTACGAGCAGTACTTC	CASSQGSYEQYF
.	TRBV5-1	TRBD2	TRBJ2-1	TGCGCCAGCAGCTCGCTAGCGGGAGGGCCGGGCAATGAGCAGTTCTTC	CASSSLAGGPGNEQFF
.	TRBV6-5	.	TRBJ2-7	TGTGCCAGCAGATACGGGAGGACAGGAACCTACGAGCAGTACTTC	CASRYGRTGTYEQYF
.	TRBV7-2	TRBD2	TRBJ2-7	TGTGCCAGCAGCTTAGTTTTTCGGGCGGGAGGGCCCCTCGAGCAGTACTTC	CASSLVFRAGGPLEQYF
.	TRBV19	.	TRBJ2-3	TGTGCCAGTAGTCTGGGACACGGCACAGATACGCAGTATTTT	CASSLGHGTDTQYF
.	TRBV25-1	TRBD1	TRBJ2-7	TGTGCCAGCAGTGAAACAGGGGCCTCCTCCTACGAGCAGTACTTC	CASSETGASSYEQYF
.	TRBV19	.	TRBJ2-1	TGTGCCAGTAGTATAGGCGGTGGAACGGGATCATTCCTCAATGAGCAGTTCTTC	CASSIGGGTGSFLNEQFF
.	TRBV10-1	TRBD2	TRBJ2-7	TGCGCCAGCAGTGAGCCGGGACTAGCGGGACGATCCTACGAGCAGTACTTC	CASSEPGLAGRSYEQYF
.	TRBV25-1	TRBD2	TRBJ2-1	TGTGCCAGCAGTCAGCGGGGTCCCCACAATGAGCAGTTCTTC	CASSQRGPHNEQFF
.	TRBV30	TRBD2	TRBJ2-5	TGTGCCTGGACTCAACAGGTACTAGCGGGAGCCCAAAAGACCCAGTACTTC	CAWTQQVLAGAQKTQYF
.	TRBV29-1	.	TRBJ2-7	TGCAGCGTTGTTTTTTCAGGGCCACCCTACGAGCAGTACTTC	CSVVFSGPPYEQYF
.	TRBV5-1	.	TRBJ1-3	TGCGCCAGCAGGACAGAAGAGGCTGGAAACACCATATATTTT	CASRTEEAGNTIYF
.	TRBV10-3	TRBD2	TRBJ2-1	TGTGCCATCGGACTAGCGGGGAACAATGAGCAGTTCTTC	CAIGLAGNNEQFF
.	TRBV11-3	.	TRBJ2-7	TGTGCCAGCAGCCAAGGGGGGGTCGGCGAGCAGTACTTC	CASSQGGVGEQYF
.	TRBV5-4	TRBD1	TRBJ2-7	TGTGCCAGCAGCCGGGGACAGGGGGGTTCCTACGAGCAGTACTTC	CASSRGQGGSYEQYF
.	TRBV5-4	TRBD1	TRBJ2-7	TGTGCCAGCAGCTCACAGGGGGCACGTACCTACGAGCAGTACTTC	CASSSQGARTYEQYF
.	TRBV19	TRBD2	TRBJ2-2	TGTGCCAGTTTGGGACTAGCAACCGGGGAGCTGTTTTTT	CASLGLATGELFF
.	TRBV6-1	.	TRBJ2-1	TGTGCCAGCAGTGAATACGGCGGCCGCTCTTACAATGAGCAGTTCTTC	CASSEYGGRSYNEQFF
.	TRBV19	.	TRBJ2-5	TGTGCCAGTAGTATGCAGGACTCCGGGGGTGGGACCCAGTACTTC	CASSMQDSGGGTQYF
.	TRBV5-6	TRBD1	TRBJ1-4	TGTGCCAGCAGCCCCGGACAGGGGGGACGTGAAAAACTGTTTTTT	CASSPGQGGREKLFF
few	TRBV2	.	TRBJ1-1	TGTGCCAGCAGTGAACAGATTAACACTGAAGCTTTCTTT	CASSEQINTEAFF
.	TRBV6-5	TRBD1	TRBJ1-1	TGTGCCAGCAGTCCACAGGGGGACGTGACTGAAGCTTTCTTT	CASSPQGDVTEAFF
.	TRBV4-2	.	TRBJ2-4	TGTGCCAGCAGCCAAGTCGGGGTCGCCGGGCGAGAAAACATTCAGTACTTC	CASSQVGVAGRENIQYF
.	TRBV18	TRBD2	TRBJ2-1	TGTGCCAGCTCACTAACCATGCCACAAGGACCGGGAGGTCGCAATGAGCAGTTCTTC	CASSLTMPQGPGGRNEQFF
.	TRBV5-1	TRBD2	TRBJ2-1	TGCGCCAGCAGCTTGGGGGTAGCGGGGTACAATGAGCAGTTCTTC	CASSLGVAGYNEQFF
.	TRBV7-2	.	TRBJ2-7	TGTGCCAGCAGCCGAGAGGGACAAGACTACGAGCAGTACTTC	CASSREGQDYEQYF
.	TRBV28	.	TRBJ2-5	TGTGCCAGCAGCCGAAGCCGAAGACAAGAGACCCAGTACTTC	CASSRSRRQETQYF
.	TRBV4-1	.	TRBJ2-2	TGCGCCAGCAGGAACCAGGGGAAGTCCGGGGAGCTGTTTTTT	CASRNQGKSGELFF
.	TRBV19	.	TRBJ1-5	TGTGCCAGTAGTGGACAAACAGGGTTAAATCAGCCCCAGCATTTT	CASSGQTGLNQPQHF
.	TRBV6-1	.	TRBJ2-7	TGTGCCAGCAGTGTAGGACATACCTCCTACGAGCAGTACTTC	CASSVGHTSYEQYF
.	TRBV6-1	.	TRBJ1-2	TGTGCCGCCACCCGGGGAAAGGACTATGGCTACACCTTC	CAATRGKDYGYTF
.	TRBV2	TRBD1	TRBJ1-1	TGTGCCAGCAGACTCGACAGGGATGATATCTTT	CASRLDRDDIF
.	TRBV28	TRBD2	TRBJ2-1	TGTGCCAGCACCCTTATGGGAGGGTCTGGCAATGAGCAGTTCTTC	CASTLMGGSGNEQFF
.	TRBV4-1	TRBD2	TRBJ2-2	TGCGCCAGCAGCGAAGGACTAGCCGGGAACACCGGGGAGCTGTTTTTT	CASSEGLAGNTGELFF